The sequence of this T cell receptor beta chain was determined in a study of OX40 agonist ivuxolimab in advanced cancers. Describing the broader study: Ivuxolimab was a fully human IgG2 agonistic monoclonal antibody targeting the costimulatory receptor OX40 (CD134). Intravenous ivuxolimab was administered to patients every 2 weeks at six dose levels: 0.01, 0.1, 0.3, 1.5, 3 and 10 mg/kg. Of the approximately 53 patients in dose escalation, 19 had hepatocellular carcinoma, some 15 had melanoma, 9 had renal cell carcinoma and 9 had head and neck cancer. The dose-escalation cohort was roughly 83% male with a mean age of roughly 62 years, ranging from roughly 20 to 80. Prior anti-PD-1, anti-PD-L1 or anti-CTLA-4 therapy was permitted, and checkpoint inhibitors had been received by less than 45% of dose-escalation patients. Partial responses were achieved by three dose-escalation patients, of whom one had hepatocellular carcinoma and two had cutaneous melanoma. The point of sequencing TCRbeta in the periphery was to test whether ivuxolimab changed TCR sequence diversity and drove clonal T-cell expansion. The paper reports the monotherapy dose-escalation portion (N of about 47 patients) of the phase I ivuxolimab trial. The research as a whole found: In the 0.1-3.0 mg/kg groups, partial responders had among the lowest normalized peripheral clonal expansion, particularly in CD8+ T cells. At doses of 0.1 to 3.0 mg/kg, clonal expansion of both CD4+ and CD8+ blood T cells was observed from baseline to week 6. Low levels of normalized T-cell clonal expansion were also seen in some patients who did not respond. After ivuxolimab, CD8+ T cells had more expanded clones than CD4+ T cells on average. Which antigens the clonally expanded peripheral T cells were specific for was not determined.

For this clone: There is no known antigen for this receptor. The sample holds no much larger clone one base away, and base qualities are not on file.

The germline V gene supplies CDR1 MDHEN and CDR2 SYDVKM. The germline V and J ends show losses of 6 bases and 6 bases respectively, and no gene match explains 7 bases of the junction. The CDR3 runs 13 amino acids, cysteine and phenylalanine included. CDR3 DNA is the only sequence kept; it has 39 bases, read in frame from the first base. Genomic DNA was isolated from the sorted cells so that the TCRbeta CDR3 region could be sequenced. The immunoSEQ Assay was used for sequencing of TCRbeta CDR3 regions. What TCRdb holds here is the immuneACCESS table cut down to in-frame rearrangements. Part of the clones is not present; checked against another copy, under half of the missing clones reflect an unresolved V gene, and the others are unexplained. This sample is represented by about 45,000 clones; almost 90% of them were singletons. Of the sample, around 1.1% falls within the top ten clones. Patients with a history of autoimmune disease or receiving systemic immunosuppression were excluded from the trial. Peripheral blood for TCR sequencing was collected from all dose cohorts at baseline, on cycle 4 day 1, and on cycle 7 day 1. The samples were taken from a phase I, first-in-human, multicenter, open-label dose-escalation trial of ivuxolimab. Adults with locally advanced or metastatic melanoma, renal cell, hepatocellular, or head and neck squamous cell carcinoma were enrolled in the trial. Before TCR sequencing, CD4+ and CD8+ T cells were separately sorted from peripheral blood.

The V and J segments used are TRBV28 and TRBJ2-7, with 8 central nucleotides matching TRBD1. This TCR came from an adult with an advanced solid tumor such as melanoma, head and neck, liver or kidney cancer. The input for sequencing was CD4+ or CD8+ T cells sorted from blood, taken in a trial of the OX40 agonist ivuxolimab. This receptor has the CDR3 CASRIQGVGEQYF. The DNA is TGTGCCAGCAGGATACAGGGGGTCGGCGAGCAGTACTTC.